This is a list of T cell receptor beta chains from one sample in a study of T cells in Graves' hyperthyroidism and ophthalmopathy. TCRdb re-called the multiplex PCR reads with MiXCR, one entry per CDR3 protein. The sample has over 300,000 distinct CDR3 sequences, 14% seen once; the top ten hold about 10%. Sequencing was carried out using blood. Receptors originate from a woman aged 55 to 70 with Graves' hyperthyroidism. Both conserved end residues are part of each CDR3. A D gene is named only where the DNA matches it firmly. Clone size is given for some rows only: seen once, a few or many times, or a class if the clone is expanded.

v_gene	d_gene	j_gene	abundance	CDR3nt	CDR3aa
TRBV3-1	.	TRBJ2-7	many	TGTGCCAGCAGCGCCCGGGACATTTCCTACGAGCAGTACTTC	CASSARDISYEQYF
TRBV10-2	TRBD2	TRBJ2-5	.	TGCGCCAGCAGCCGAGCAGCGGGAGTCGTGACCCAGTACTTC	CASSRAAGVVTQYF
TRBV7-9	TRBD2	TRBJ2-5	many	TGTGCCAGCAGCCCCGCGGCGGGAGTAGGAGAGACCCAGTACTTC	CASSPAAGVGETQYF
TRBV11-2	TRBD2	TRBJ2-3	many	TGTGCCAGCAGCTCTAGCGGGGACACAGATACGCAGTATTTT	CASSSSGDTDTQYF
TRBV5-6	.	TRBJ2-1	many	TGTGCCAGCAGCTGGACTGGGAATGAGCAGTTCTTC	CASSWTGNEQFF
TRBV28	.	TRBJ2-3	.	TGTGCCAGCACTCGACCGGGACAAAAGGCCCCAGATACGCAGTATTTT	CASTRPGQKAPDTQYF
TRBV6-5	.	TRBJ1-1	many	TGTGCCAGCAGTTCGGTCCGACAGGCGAGAGGGAACACTGAAGCTTTCTTT	CASSSVRQARGNTEAFF
TRBV6-6	.	TRBJ2-7	many	TGTGCCAGCAGTTACCCCGGTGACCGGGGGGAGCAGTACTTC	CASSYPGDRGEQYF
TRBV9	.	TRBJ1-4	many	TGTGCCAGAAGGTGGCAGATAAATGAAAAACTGTTTTTT	CARRWQINEKLFF
TRBV7-9	.	TRBJ2-5	.	TGTGCCAGCAGCTTCAGCCCTACGGGACTTCACCAGCAAGAGACCCAGTACTTC	CASSFSPTGLHQQETQYF
TRBV3-1	.	TRBJ1-2	many	TGTGCCAGCAGCCAAGCCGGACAGCTCGCCTATGGCTACACCTTC	CASSQAGQLAYGYTF
TRBV19	.	TRBJ1-5	few	TGTGCCAGTAGCGACATTTCTGATCAGCCCCAGCATTTT	CASSDISDQPQHF
TRBV14	.	TRBJ1-2	many	TGTGCCAGCAGCCGAGGACAGAACCGGGGTCCTTATGGCTACACCTTC	CASSRGQNRGPYGYTF
TRBV5-1	.	TRBJ2-7	many	TGCGCCAGCAGCTTGGAACTGGGATACGAGCAGTACTTC	CASSLELGYEQYF
TRBV28	.	TRBJ2-1	many	TGTGCCAGCAGTTTGGGCGAAAGCTCCTACAATGAGCAGTTCTTC	CASSLGESSYNEQFF
TRBV4-2	.	TRBJ1-2	.	TGTGCCAGCAGCCAAGCGACGACAGCTAACTATGGCTACACCTTC	CASSQATTANYGYTF
TRBV12-3/TRBV12-4	.	TRBJ1-1	many	TGTGCCAGCAGTTACCGGGGCATGAACACTGAAGCTTTCTTT	CASSYRGMNTEAFF
TRBV9	.	TRBJ2-3	few	TGTGCCAGCAGCGTAGATAGAGGGCCCCCAGATACGCAGTATTTT	CASSVDRGPPDTQYF
TRBV18	.	TRBJ2-3	.	TGTGCCAGCTCACCACCGGCTAGCACAGATACGCAGTATTTT	CASSPPASTDTQYF
TRBV20-1	.	TRBJ2-4	few	TGCAGTGCTAGAGGTGGGGCGGCCGCCACCAAAAACATTCAGTACTTC	CSARGGAAATKNIQYF
TRBV5-1	.	TRBJ1-6	few	TGCGCCAGCAGCCCAGAGGGCGTCGATTCACCCCTCCACTTT	CASSPEGVDSPLHF
TRBV4-1	.	TRBJ1-1	.	TGCGCCAGCAGCCAAGGGCCCCCAAGGGGATTGAACACTGAAGCTTTCTTT	CASSQGPPRGLNTEAFF
TRBV25-1	.	TRBJ1-1	.	TGTGCCAGCAGTTCCCAGACAGCGGAAGCTTTCTTT	CASSSQTAEAFF
TRBV20-1	.	TRBJ2-3	many	TGCAGTGCTAGACCTAGAACCACAGATACGCAGTATTTT	CSARPRTTDTQYF
TRBV28	.	TRBJ1-2	many	TGTGCCAGCAGGGGGGGGGTTGATGGCTACACCTTC	CASRGGVDGYTF
TRBV5-1	TRBD1	TRBJ2-2	few	TGCGCCAGCAGCTTCCGGACAGGGGAGTCCGGGGAGCTGTTTTTT	CASSFRTGESGELFF
TRBV7-9	TRBD2	TRBJ2-3	.	TGTGCCAGCAGCTCTTCCCGACTAGCGGAGAGCACAGATACGCAGTATTTT	CASSSSRLAESTDTQYF
TRBV28	TRBD1	TRBJ1-2	many	TGTGCCAGCGTGGTCGACAGGGGGTTCAACTTAGGTGGCTACACCTTC	CASVVDRGFNLGGYTF
TRBV19	.	TRBJ1-2	.	TGTGCCAGTAGTATTTCTGGACCAGCTAACTATGGCTACACCTTC	CASSISGPANYGYTF
TRBV12-3/TRBV12-4	TRBD1	TRBJ2-4	few	TGTGCCAGCAGTTTAGCTCTCGGACAGGGGATAGCCAAAAACATTCAGTACTTC	CASSLALGQGIAKNIQYF
TRBV19	TRBD2	TRBJ2-1	.	TGTGCCAGTAGTCTATCTAGCGGGAGGGCCTTGAGAAATGAGCAGTTCTTC	CASSLSSGRALRNEQFF
TRBV7-9	.	TRBJ1-1	many	TGTGCCAGCAGCTTAGGGGTAGGCGCTTTCTTT	CASSLGVGAFF
TRBV20-1	TRBD2	TRBJ2-4	.	TGCAGTGCTAGGAAACAGCGGGAGGTTCGGAGCATTCAGTACTTC	CSARKQREVRSIQYF
TRBV24-1	TRBD2	TRBJ2-5	.	TGTGCCACCAGTGATTTGTCGGGAGGGCAAGAGACCCAGTACTTC	CATSDLSGGQETQYF
TRBV2	TRBD2	TRBJ2-7	few	TGTGCCAGCAGAGATGACCTAGCGGGAGTTACCTACGAGCAGTACTTC	CASRDDLAGVTYEQYF
TRBV12-3/TRBV12-4	TRBD1	TRBJ1-1	.	TGTGCCAGCAGTTACACAGGGGGCGCCATAAACACTGAAGCTTTCTTT	CASSYTGGAINTEAFF
TRBV4-1	.	TRBJ2-7	few	TGCGCCAGCAGCCAAGTGTCTCGGGCTAGTGGGCTCGAGCAGTACTTC	CASSQVSRASGLEQYF
TRBV27	.	TRBJ2-2	few	TGTGCCAGCAGTCGCAACGGTTTCACTGGACCCGGGGAGCTGTTTTTT	CASSRNGFTGPGELFF
TRBV19	TRBD1	TRBJ1-1	many	TGTGCCAGTAGTACGTGGGACAGGGCCACTGAAGCTTTCTTT	CASSTWDRATEAFF
TRBV5-1	.	TRBJ2-7	many	TGCGCCAGCAGCGGGGGGAGAATCAACTACGAGCAGTACTTC	CASSGGRINYEQYF
TRBV2	TRBD1	TRBJ2-7	many	TGTGCCAGCAGGGAAAACAGACAGGGGGCTTACGAGCAGTACTTC	CASRENRQGAYEQYF
TRBV13	.	TRBJ2-2	.	TGTGCCAGCAGCTTAGGACACAGCGGGGAGCTGTTTTTT	CASSLGHSGELFF